This passage covers 26 T cell receptor beta chains from one sample sequenced in a study of OX40 agonist ivuxolimab in advanced cancers. Profiled with immunoSEQ multiplex PCR; TCRdb holds only in-frame clones, not every one. The sample has 50,000 to 65,000 clones; around 80% are singletons. The source material was CD4+ or CD8+ T cells sorted from blood, sampled in a trial of the OX40 agonist ivuxolimab. The source of these receptors is an adult with an advanced solid tumor such as melanoma, head and neck, liver or kidney cancer.

The V call is TRBV25-1, the J call TRBJ2-3; TRBD2 is a possible D gene (5 bases). CDR1 is MGHDK, CDR2 SYGVNS, per germline. V gave up 0 bases and J gave up 2 bases, with 6 bases separating them. The CDR3 covers 14 residues. The CDR3 region has the DNA TGTGCCAGCAGTGAATACGGGGTCACAGATACGCAGTATTTT. This codes for CASSEYGVTDTQYF. Full variable domain (missing parts from reference TRBV25-1 and TRBJ2-3): EADIYQTPRYLVIGTGKKITLECSQTMGHDKMYWYQQDPGMELHLIHYSYGVNSTEKGDLSSESTVSRIRTEHFPLTLESARPSHTSQYLCASSEYGVTDTQYFGPGTRLTVL.

Here the CDR3 DNA reads TGTGCCAGCAGCTTGGCCCTGGGCGTAAACACTGAAGCTTTCTTT. Translating gives CASSLALGVNTEAFF. The chain carries TRBV5-6 and TRBJ1-1; unclear D gene. The CDR3 is 15 residues long. Germline loops: CDR1 SGHDT, CDR2 YYEEEE. Trimming cost V 0 bases and J 2 bases, with 11 bases left between them.

This clone was recorded only once. The chain combines TRBV5-1 with TRBJ1-1; D gene unclear. Deletions cut 0 bases from V and 7 bases from J, with 13 bases between. This CDR3 region has 14 residues. Per germline, CDR1 SGHRS and CDR2 YFSETQ. The CDR3 sequence is CASSLERFPNEAFF. The CDR3 DNA follows: TGCGCCAGCAGCTTGGAGAGGTTCCCGAATGAAGCTTTCTTT.

V is TRBV25-1 and J is TRBJ2-1, with 7 bases lining up with TRBD1. Trimming removed 8 bases from V and 7 bases from J; junction bases left unmatched: 11. Germline V gene sequence: CDR1 MGHDK, CDR2 SYGVNS. This CDR3 contains 14 residues. CDR3 amino acids: CASGRDSPRNEQFF. CDR3 coding DNA: TGTGCCAGCGGACGGGACAGTCCTAGGAATGAGCAGTTCTTC.

The J gene is TRBJ1-6, the V gene TRBV11-1; D may be TRBD1 (5 bases). Looked up from germline, CDR1 is SGHAT and CDR2 is FQDESV (reference sequence). There are 14 residues in the CDR3. V lost 2 bases, J lost 10 bases, and 12 bases lay in between. The CDR3: CASSLRSEGSPLHF. DNA for the CDR3: TGTGCCAGCAGCTTACGCTCAGAGGGGTCACCCCTCCACTTT.

This rearrangement joins TRBV27 to TRBJ1-3, with 8 bases that match TRBD1. CDR3 length: 19 amino acids. After removal of 5 bases from V and 4 bases from J, the junction contained 19 bases not matched to a gene. Germline V lookup: CDR1 MNHEY, CDR2 SMNVEV (reference sequence). The CDR3 loop reads CASSLSGQVRIGIGNTIYF. DNA of the CDR3: TGTGCCAGCAGTCTTTCGGGACAGGTTCGGATAGGCATCGGAAACACCATATATTTT.

V is TRBV12-5 and J is TRBJ1-1; D possibly corresponds to TRBD1 (5 bases). Trimming left V 1 base short and J 10 bases short, with 10 bases between. CDR3 length equals 12 residues. Germline V gene sequence: CDR1 LGHNT, CDR2 FRNRAP. The chain's CDR3 is CASGLGGGGAFF. CDR3 DNA sequence: TGTGCTAGTGGTTTGGGTGGCGGGGGAGCTTTCTTT.

This chain uses TRBV5-1 with TRBJ2-5; D gene unclear. The J call may be faulty, since TRBJ2-7 better matches the DNA end. The CDR3 totals 15 residues. Germline lookup yields CDR1 SGHRS and CDR2 YFSETQ. The CDR3, as DNA: TGCGCCAGCAGCTTGGGCCCCAAAAGCTCCTACGAGCAGTACTTC. It specifies CASSLGPKSSYEQYF.

The chain carries TRBV27 and TRBJ1-4, with D unresolved. The CDR3 length is 14 residues. The V and J ends lost 5 bases and 7 bases respectively, with 14 bases between them. Germline V gene sequence: CDR1 MNHEY, CDR2 SMNVEV (reference sequence). The CDR3 here is CASSDGLIREKLFF. The CDR3 DNA follows: TGTGCCAGCAGTGATGGACTTATCCGTGAAAAACTGTTTTTT.

The rearrangement links TRBV29-1 to TRBJ2-3; tentative D call: TRBD2 (6 bases). Germline V gene data show CDR1 as SQVTM and CDR2 as ANQGSEA. Trimming took 6 bases from V and 2 from J, leaving 12 bases between them. The CDR3 has 13 amino acids. The CDR3 DNA sequence: TGCAGCGTGCTCCGGGAGTACACAGATACGCAGTATTTT. Its translation is CSVLREYTDTQYF.

J is TRBJ1-1 and V is TRBV28; the D gene is possibly TRBD1 (5 bases). V was shortened by 7 bases and J by 3 bases, with 15 bases between the two germline ends. CDR3 size: 14 residues. Looked up from germline, CDR1 is MDHEN and CDR2 is SYDVKM. In nucleotides, the CDR3 is TGTGCCAGCACCTTGTGGGGGTCAGACACTGAAGCTTTCTTT. As protein: CASTLWGSDTEAFF.

The chain carries TRBV5-6 and TRBJ2-5; TRBD1 matches 9 bases. This CDR3 is built from 15 residues. Germline assignment: CDR1 SGHDT and CDR2 YYEEEE. V lost 3 bases, J lost 5 bases, and 8 bases stayed unmatched. CDR3 protein: CASSSDRGRIETQYF. CDR3 sequence (DNA): TGTGCCAGCAGCTCAGACAGGGGGAGGATTGAGACCCAGTACTTC.

V is TRBV2 and J is TRBJ2-3, with 7 bases fitting TRBD1. The CDR3 spans 15 residues. Germline trimming cut 4 bases from V and 3 bases from J; bases unmatched to any gene: 7. The V gene's germline CDR1 is SNHLY and CDR2 FYNNEI. CDR3 coding DNA: TGTGCCAGCAGTGTGCAGGGGGTAAGGACAGATACGCAGTATTTT. This encodes CASSVQGVRTDTQYF.

The chain couples TRBV7-9 to TRBJ2-5; D is possibly TRBD2 (6 bases). The V end lost 5 bases, the J end lost 5 bases, and 18 bases lay between the germline ends. This CDR3 region has 15 residues. CDR1 and CDR2 from the germline V gene are SEHNR and FQNEAQ (reference sequence). CDR3 bases: TGTGCCAGCAGCCGGGGGTCAGGCCCGGGGGAGACCCAGTACTTC. This encodes CASSRGSGPGETQYF.

The chain recombines TRBV7-3 with TRBJ2-3; 9 positions agree with TRBD2. Germline V CDR1 and CDR2: SGHTA, FQGTGA. CDR3 length: 16 amino acids. The junction had 7 bases not matched to a gene; V was cut back by 4 bases and J by 2 bases. The CDR3 reads CASSYGASGVTDTQYF. Written as DNA, the CDR3 is TGTGCCAGCAGCTACGGGGCTAGCGGGGTCACAGATACGCAGTATTTT.

CDR3 coding DNA: TGTGCCACCGCAATAGGCGGCCCCAATGAGCAGTTCTTC. Protein sequence: CATAIGGPNEQFF. V gene TRBV7-9 combines with J gene TRBJ2-1; D is undetermined. Trimming took off 10 bases at V and 6 bases at J, with 16 bases between the two ends. The CDR3 is made up of 13 amino acids. From germline, CDR1 is SEHNR and CDR2 FQNEAQ (reference sequence).

V is TRBV5-1 and J is TRBJ1-1; 8 nucleotides match TRBD1. Germline V gene sequence: CDR1 SGHRS, CDR2 YFSETQ. This CDR3 is 16 amino acids long. V was pared by 1 base and J by 5 bases, with 10 bases of the junction left unmatched. DNA for the CDR3: TGCGCCAGCAGCTTGCGCCCCGGACAGGGTAGTACTGAAGCTTTCTTT. Protein sequence: CASSLRPGQGSTEAFF.

This chain uses TRBV10-3 with TRBJ2-1; a weak D match, TRBD2 (6 bases). Trimming took 3 bases from V and 7 from J, leaving 10 bases between them. From germline, CDR1 is ENHRY and CDR2 SYGVKD. The CDR3 is made up of 13 amino acids. In DNA form, the CDR3 reads TGTGCCATCAGTGACCCTAGCGAAAATGAGCAGTTCTTC. The encoded protein is CAISDPSENEQFF.

The chain couples TRBV6-5 to TRBJ1-2, with a possible D match to TRBD1 (5 bases). The germline V and J ends were trimmed by 6 bases and 4 bases, with 18 bases remaining between them. The CDR3 has 15 amino acids. Germline V lookup: CDR1 MNHEY, CDR2 SVGAGI. CDR3 protein: CASRTPGRMIYGYTF. The CDR3, as DNA: TGTGCCAGCAGGACACCGGGACGGATGATCTATGGCTACACCTTC.

This clone came up many times. Here the CDR3 reads CASSDSTVNQPQHF. CDR3 nucleotide sequence: TGTGCCAGCAGTGACTCGACGGTAAATCAGCCCCAGCATTTT. This rearrangement joins TRBV6-4 to TRBJ1-5, with D hard to call. The CDR3 totals 14 residues. The germline CDR1 and CDR2 sequences are MRHNA and SNTAGT. V was trimmed by 0 bases and J by 4 bases, leaving 7 bases between them.

The chain joins TRBV5-1 to TRBJ1-1; maybe TRBD1 (6 bases). The ends were cut back, 2 bases at V and 4 bases at J, with 9 bases in the middle. CDR3 length equals 13 residues. The germline V gene has CDR1 SGHRS and CDR2 YFSETQ. CDR3 sequence: CASSFGRGTEAFF. For the CDR3, the DNA is TGCGCCAGCAGCTTTGGCAGGGGCACTGAAGCTTTCTTT.

The J gene is TRBJ2-5, the V gene TRBV2; tentative D call: TRBD2 (7 bases). The CDR3 covers 15 residues. V was clipped by 8 bases and J by 5 bases, with 21 bases between them. Germline CDR1 reads SNHLY; CDR2 reads FYNNEI. In nucleotides, the CDR3 is TGTGCCAGCCTAAATCGCCGGGGGGCGCGGGAGACCCAGTACTTC. It specifies CASLNRRGARETQYF.

The chain couples TRBV7-3 to TRBJ1-1; D is perhaps TRBD1 (5 bases). Germline V gene sequence: CDR1 SGHTA, CDR2 FQGTGA. The CDR3 runs to 14 residues. The V and J ends lost 5 bases and 3 bases respectively, with 13 bases between them. CDR3 sequence reads: CASSTQGGDTEAFF. In DNA, the CDR3 is TGTGCCAGCAGCACCCAGGGAGGGGACACTGAAGCTTTCTTT.

The chain carries TRBV11-3 and TRBJ2-5; D is unresolved. Per germline, CDR1 SGHNT and CDR2 YENEEA. CDR3 length: 11 amino acids. The ends were cut back, 2 bases at V and 2 bases at J, with 0 bases in the middle. The DNA for the CDR3 is TGTGCCAGCAGCTTACAAGAGACCCAGTACTTC. This gives the protein CASSLQETQYF.

The V and J genes are TRBV2 and TRBJ1-2; D call uncertain. Trimming stripped 3 bases from V and 4 bases from J, with 15 bases between. The CDR3 runs to 15 residues. Looked up from germline, CDR1 is SNHLY and CDR2 is FYNNEI. CDR3 nucleotides: TGTGCCAGCAGTGAGGAGGCGAGCGCTATCTATGGCTACACCTTC. It specifies CASSEEASAIYGYTF. Based on the CDR3 plus reference TRBV2 and TRBJ1-2, the full variable domain is EPEVTQTPSHQVTQMGQEVILRCVPISNHLYFYWYRQILGQKVEFLVSFYNNEISEKSEIFDDQFSVERPDGSNFTLKIRSTKLEDSAMYFCASSEEASAIYGYTFGSGTRLTVV.

This clone was counted between two and nine times. This chain links TRBV7-9 with TRBJ2-2, with a tentative D call TRBD1 (6 bases). The V gene lost 5 bases and the J gene lost 4 bases, with 17 bases spanning the gap. This CDR3 spans 16 amino acids. Germline loops: CDR1 SEHNR, CDR2 FQNEAQ (reference sequence). The DNA of the CDR3 is TGTGCCAGCAGCCGGACAGCCTCAGGTGTCACCGGGGAGCTGTTTTTT. Its protein product is CASSRTASGVTGELFF. The variable domain in full, with the rest retrieved from reference TRBV7-9 and TRBJ2-2, is DTGVSQNPRHKITKRGQNVTFRCDPISEHNRLYWYRQTLGQGPEFLTYFQNEAQLEKSRLLSDRFSAERPKGSFSTLEIQRTEQGDSAMYLCASSRTASGVTGELFFGEGSRLTVL.